The entry below describes one T cell receptor beta chain. This sample is part of a study of control samples from healthy donors and cancer patients. Method: immunoSEQ multiplex PCR; TCRdb's copy keeps in-frame clones and lacks some. This table has 140,000 or so clones, roughly 90% appearing once. The CDR3 extends over 14 amino acids. In germline, CDR1 is MNHNY, CDR2 SVGAGI (reference sequence). V was cut by 0 bases and J by 9 bases, with 15 bases left in between. V gene TRBV6-6 combines with J gene TRBJ2-7; D perhaps matches TRBD2 (5 bases). Sequenced material: blood. The sequence was obtained from a man aged 25-40 years in good health. The CDR3 protein is CASSYSRESLWQYF. The CDR3 DNA is TGTGCCAGCAGTTACTCGAGGGAGAGCCTTTGGCAGTACTTC.